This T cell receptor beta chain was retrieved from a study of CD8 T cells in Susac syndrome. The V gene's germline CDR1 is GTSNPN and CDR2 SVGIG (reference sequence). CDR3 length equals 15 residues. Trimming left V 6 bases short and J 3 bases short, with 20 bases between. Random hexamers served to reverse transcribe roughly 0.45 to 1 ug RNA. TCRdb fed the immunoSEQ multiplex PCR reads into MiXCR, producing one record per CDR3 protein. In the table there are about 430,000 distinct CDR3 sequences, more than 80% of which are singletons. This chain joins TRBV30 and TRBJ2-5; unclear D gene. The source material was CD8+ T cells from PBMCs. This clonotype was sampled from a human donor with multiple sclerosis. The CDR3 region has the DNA TGTGCCTGCTCCTTTTTGTCAGACGCTGAAGAGACCCAGTACTTC. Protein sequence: CACSFLSDAEETQYF.